The 32 T cell receptor beta chains given below trace back to one sample, sequenced in a study of T cells in Graves' hyperthyroidism and ophthalmopathy (dated by TCRdb to between 2017 and 2020). Library preparation employed multiplex PCR. For sequencing, an Illumina HiSeq 2000 was employed. TCR beta CDR3 regions were amplified from RNA transcripts. For the first round of RT-PCR on the TCR CDR3, the HTBI primer set was used together with the Qiagen OneStep RT-PCR kit. Through fastp at Q25 and MiXCR, TCRdb rebuilt clones from the public reads, retaining in-frame beta chains. Duplicate CDR3 protein sequences are folded into a single record with the most common DNA and genes. This sample holds about 570,000 distinct CDR3 sequences; about 43% were observed only once. Together, the top ten hold 15% to 20% of the sample. Sample: peripheral blood or thyroid tissue (not recorded which). These receptor sequences come from an adult woman with Graves' disease, either hyperthyroidism or ophthalmopathy (not recorded which).

This clonotype was detected ten times or more. V is TRBV2 and J is TRBJ1-1, with 8 bases lining up with TRBD1. V gave up 10 bases and J gave up 4 bases; unmatched junction bases: 8. CDR3 length: 13 residues. Germline V gene data show CDR1 as SNHLY and CDR2 as FYNNEI. CDR3 sequence reads: CATPDRAITEAFF. The CDR3 DNA reads as TGTGCCACCCCGGACAGGGCAATCACTGAAGCTTTCTTT.

This chain links TRBV19 with TRBJ1-4; 7 positions match TRBD1. Germline V gene lookup returns CDR1 LNHDA and CDR2 SQIVND (reference sequence). Trimming removed 4 bases from V and 5 bases from J; junction bases left unmatched: 10. The CDR3 has 16 amino acids. CDR3 nucleotide sequence: TGTGCCAGTAGTACTCCTCCGGGACAGCGCAATGAAAAACTGTTTTTT. It yields the protein CASSTPPGQRNEKLFF. Full variable domain (remainder filled in from reference TRBV19 and TRBJ1-4): DGGITQSPKYLFRKEGQNVTLSCEQNLNHDAMYWYRQDPGQGLRLIYYSQIVNDFQKGDIAEGYSVSREKKESFPLTVTSAQKNPTAFYLCASSTPPGQRNEKLFFGSGTQLSVL.

The chain employs TRBV9 and TRBJ1-2, with D possibly being TRBD1 (6 bases). Germline-derived CDR1 and CDR2 are SGDLS and YYNGEE. V gave up 4 bases and J gave up 8 bases, with 21 bases separating them. The CDR3 length is 15 residues. The CDR3, as DNA: TGTGCCAGCAGCCCCGCCCCCGGGACATGGGGCGGCTACACCTTC. Its translation: CASSPAPGTWGGYTF.

The gene calls are TRBV29-1 and TRBJ2-7, with D perhaps TRBD1 or TRBD2 (7 bases each). Trimming removed 4 bases at V and 4 bases at J, with 17 bases between. This CDR3 region has 14 residues. Germline CDR1 and CDR2: SQVTM and ANQGSEA. The CDR3 nucleotides read TGCAGCGTTGCCAGGGGGGGGGGCAGTTACGAGCAGTACTTC. This sequence encodes CSVARGGGSYEQYF.

There are many counts of this clonotype. J is TRBJ2-7 and V is TRBV5-4; D is uncertain. Between the trimmed V and J ends, which lost 0 bases and 5 bases, there was a span of 3 bases. This CDR3 spans 11 amino acids. Germline CDR1 reads SGHNT; CDR2 reads YYREEE (reference sequence). DNA for the CDR3: TGTGCCAGCAGCTTGGCCGACGAGCAGTACTTC. This gives the protein CASSLADEQYF.

The chain carries TRBV5-1 and TRBJ1-5; D remains unclear. The CDR3 has 17 amino acids. V was cut by 4 bases and J by 0 bases, with 17 bases left in between. Looked up from germline, CDR1 is SGHRS and CDR2 is YFSETQ. DNA for the CDR3: TGCGCCAGCAGCGCAAAACTCCCACGGAATAGCAATCAGCCCCAGCATTTT. It yields the protein CASSAKLPRNSNQPQHF.

A remark on this clonotype: Since a much larger clone is just one base distant, this may be a read error. This CDR3 reads CASSSSGLSLRKELFF. The CDR3 DNA is TGTGCCAGCAGCTCAAGCGGGCTCTCACTTCGGAAGGAGCTGTTTTTT. This chain connects TRBV11-2 to TRBJ2-2; tentative D call: TRBD2 (6 bases). The CDR3 runs to 16 residues. Germline loops: CDR1 SGHAT, CDR2 FQNNGV. V lost 4 bases to trimming and J lost 10 bases, with 22 bases between them.

Details on this clonotype: The junction differs from germline at one of its ends, possibly a read error. V gene TRBV29-1 combines with J gene TRBJ2-6; 9 bases are a match to TRBD1. The germline V gene encodes CDR1 SQVTM and CDR2 ANQGSEA. The CDR3 totals 12 residues. The CDR3 loop is CSVVGDRDTEAF. CDR3 sequence (DNA): TGCAGCGTTGTAGGGGACAGGGACACTGAAGCTTTC.

In this sample, this clonotype turned up once. This chain links TRBV7-9 with TRBJ2-2; maybe TRBD1 (6 bases). This CDR3 is built from 15 residues. Deletions cut 5 bases from V and 7 bases from J, with 17 bases between. Germline CDR1 reads SEHNR; CDR2 reads FQNEAQ (reference sequence). CDR3 in DNA: TGTGCCAGCAGCCCCCCCCAGGGGCAGTTCGGGGAGCTGTTTTTT. Residues: CASSPPQGQFGELFF.

V gene TRBV5-1 combines with J gene TRBJ1-4, with 7 positions matching TRBD1. CDR3 length: 13 residues. Germline V gene lookup returns CDR1 SGHRS and CDR2 YFSETQ. J lost 8 bases, V lost 5 bases, and 6 bases had no gene match. The CDR3 protein is CASSNGTAEKLFF. For the CDR3, the DNA is TGCGCCAGCAGTAATGGGACAGCCGAAAAACTGTTTTTT. Using reference TRBV5-1 and TRBJ1-4 for the parts outside the CDR3, the full variable domain is KAGVTQTPRYLIKTRGQQVTLSCSPISGHRSVSWYQQTPGQGLQFLFEYFSETQRNKGNFPGRFSGRQFSNSRSEMNVSTLELGDSALYLCASSNGTAEKLFFGSGTQLSVL.

This chain connects TRBV2 to TRBJ1-5; 11 bases fit TRBD1. The CDR3 has 16 residues. With 4 bases clipped from V and 2 bases from J, the junction kept 4 bases outside the gene matches. Germline loops: CDR1 SNHLY, CDR2 FYNNEI. CDR3: CASSGRTGGCNQPQHF. The CDR3 DNA reads as TGTGCCAGCAGTGGGAGGACAGGGGGCTGCAATCAGCCCCAGCATTTT.

This clonotype was counted many times. V gene TRBV4-2 combines with J gene TRBJ1-5, with a tentative D call TRBD1 (6 bases). Trimming pared 1 base from V and 7 bases from J, leaving 17 bases between. Germline V gene data show CDR1 as LGHNA and CDR2 as YNFKEQ. There are 16 residues in the CDR3. CDR3 in DNA: TGTGCCAGCAGCCAAGGGGAAGGGGGGTTCGAACAGCCCCAGCATTTT. This gives the protein CASSQGEGGFEQPQHF.

The chain uses TRBV29-1 and TRBJ1-3; a possible D gene is TRBD1 (6 bases). CDR3 length equals 13 residues. Trimming cost V 6 bases and J 0 bases, with 9 bases left between them. The V gene's germline CDR1 is SQVTM and CDR2 ANQGSEA. CDR3 in amino acids: CSVRQASGNTIYF. CDR3 coding DNA: TGCAGCGTGAGACAGGCCTCTGGAAACACCATATATTTT.

The rearrangement links TRBV10-1 to TRBJ1-2; 11 bases are shared with TRBD1. Germline V gives CDR1 WNHNN, CDR2 SYGVQD (reference sequence). This CDR3 is built from 16 residues. J gave up 3 bases and V 5 bases, and 8 bases lay outside the gene matches. In nucleotides, the CDR3 is TGCGCCAGCAGTCCGGACAGGGGGCGAATTGACTATGGCTACACCTTC. This codes for CASSPDRGRIDYGYTF.

The gene calls are TRBV28 and TRBJ1-1; D call uncertain. V was shortened by 5 bases and J by 10 bases, with 14 bases between the two germline ends. This CDR3 region has 12 residues. Germline assignment: CDR1 MDHEN and CDR2 SYDVKM. The CDR3 bases are TGTGCCAGCAGTCCACGCTATGTTTCAGCTTTCTTT. Translated, it gives CASSPRYVSAFF.

This clonotype was counted ten times or more. The chain carries TRBV12-3 or TRBV12-4 and TRBJ2-7; D not resolved. This CDR3 has 12 residues. V lost 3 bases to trimming and J lost 6 bases, with 9 bases between them. Here the CDR3 DNA reads TGTGCCAGCAGTTTTGGAGTAACCGAGCAGTACTTC. Translating gives CASSFGVTEQYF.

This sequence joins TRBV29-1 and TRBJ1-3, with D perhaps matching TRBD1 (5 bases). The germline V gene encodes CDR1 SQVTM and CDR2 ANQGSEA. V was cut by 5 bases and J by 4 bases, with 18 bases left in between. The CDR3 contains 15 residues. The CDR3 region has the DNA TGCAGCGTTCTGGGGACGGGAGGGGCCGGAAACACCATATATTTT. Translating it yields CSVLGTGGAGNTIYF.

This clonotype was observed many times. CDR3 sequence (DNA): TGTGCCAGCAGTCGGGACAGGGGATCAAATCAGCCCCAGCATTTT. Protein product: CASSRDRGSNQPQHF. The rearrangement joins TRBV2 to TRBJ1-5; 10 bases are shared with TRBD1. Germline lookup yields CDR1 SNHLY and CDR2 FYNNEI. The CDR3 sequence is 15 residues long. V gave up 5 bases and J gave up 4 bases; unmatched junction bases: 5.

This clonotype was picked up many times. The DNA of the CDR3 is TGTGCCAGCAGCCTCTCCGGGATTCGTAATGAAAAACTGTTTTTT. Protein product: CASSLSGIRNEKLFF. The J gene is TRBJ1-4, the V gene TRBV7-9; D not resolved. The CDR3 consists of 15 residues. Trimming took off 5 bases at V and 4 bases at J, with 14 bases between the two ends. The germline gives CDR1 SEHNR, CDR2 FQNEAQ (reference sequence).

This clonotype has only a few counts. The chain employs TRBV11-2 and TRBJ1-6; weak D call: TRBD1 (6 bases). The CDR3 runs to 14 residues. Germline CDR1 reads SGHAT; CDR2 reads FQNNGV. The V end was cut by 5 bases, the J end by 10 bases, with 15 bases between. CDR3 bases: TGTGCCAGCAGCCTCCCAGGGGACCGCTCACCCCTCCACTTT. This codes for CASSLPGDRSPLHF.

This clonotype was seen ten or more times. The chain links TRBV20-1 to TRBJ1-3; D remains unclear. The CDR3 has 15 residues. The germline V and J ends were trimmed by 5 bases and 5 bases, with 19 bases remaining between them. From germline, CDR1 is DFQATT and CDR2 SNEGSKA (reference sequence). The CDR3 loop reads CSAWRAAGRRNTIYF. Written as DNA, the CDR3 is TGCAGTGCTTGGAGAGCGGCTGGACGCCGAAACACCATATATTTT.

The chain employs TRBV7-9 and TRBJ2-5; D call uncertain. CDR1 and CDR2 from the germline V gene are SEHNR and FQNEAQ (reference sequence). The CDR3 runs 15 residues. The V gene lost 1 base and the J gene lost 7 bases, with 16 bases spanning the gap. CDR3 sequence reads: CASSLDLRALGTQYF. DNA of the CDR3: TGTGCCAGCAGCTTAGACCTTCGGGCCTTGGGGACCCAGTACTTC. Filled out from reference TRBV7-9 and TRBJ2-5, the complete variable domain reads DTGVSQNPRHKITKRGQNVTFRCDPISEHNRLYWYRQTLGQGPEFLTYFQNEAQLEKSRLLSDRFSAERPKGSFSTLEIQRTEQGDSAMYLCASSLDLRALGTQYFGPGTRLLVL.

This rearrangement joins TRBV7-2 to TRBJ1-5; 8 nucleotides line up with TRBD1. This CDR3 has 18 amino acids. V dropped 5 bases and J dropped 2; count of bases not matched to a gene: 14. Germline CDR1 SGHTA, CDR2 FQGNSA. The CDR3 here is CASSPHRTGPRGNQPQHF. The CDR3 DNA is TGTGCCAGCAGCCCCCATCGGACAGGGCCGCGGGGCAATCAGCCCCAGCATTTT.

J is TRBJ1-1 and V is TRBV20-1, with D perhaps matching TRBD1 (5 bases). Germline-derived CDR1 and CDR2 are DFQATT and SNEGSKA (reference sequence). The CDR3 covers 14 residues. V lost 0 bases to trimming and J lost 3 bases, with 11 bases between them. The CDR3 protein is CSARDWRGHTEAFF. Written as DNA, the CDR3 is TGCAGTGCTAGAGATTGGAGGGGTCACACTGAAGCTTTCTTT.

The chain joins TRBV10-3 to TRBJ1-2; D remains ambiguous. Germline V CDR1 and CDR2: ENHRY, SYGVKD. The length of the CDR3 is 14 residues. V was trimmed by 6 bases and J by 4 bases, leaving 15 bases between them. CDR3 sequence reads: CAIRPPMGTYGYTF. CDR3 in DNA: TGTGCCATCAGGCCCCCCATGGGAACCTATGGCTACACCTTC.

This sequence joins TRBV30 and TRBJ1-2, with 8 bases that match TRBD1. The junction had 7 bases not matched to a gene; V was cut back by 2 bases and J by 5 bases. The CDR3 extends over 14 amino acids. Germline assignment: CDR1 GTSNPN and CDR2 SVGIG (reference sequence). The CDR3 DNA follows: TGTGCCTGGAGTCCTAGGACAGGGCGATATGGCTACACCTTC. The encoded protein is CAWSPRTGRYGYTF.

The gene calls are TRBV9 and TRBJ2-3, with D perhaps TRBD2 (5 bases). Germline CDR1 SGDLS, CDR2 YYNGEE. V was pared by 0 bases and J by 2 bases, with 10 bases between. This CDR3 is built from 15 residues. The CDR3 loop reads CASSVGSSFTDTQYF. CDR3 sequence (DNA): TGTGCCAGCAGCGTAGGATCTAGCTTCACAGATACGCAGTATTTT.

The table lists this clonotype with many counts. The chain links TRBV10-3 to TRBJ2-7, with D perhaps matching TRBD2 (6 bases). Trimming left V 3 bases short and J 3 bases short, with 15 bases between. Germline assignment: CDR1 ENHRY and CDR2 SYGVKD. This CDR3 region has 15 residues. The chain's CDR3 is CAISDPWAGIYEQYF. The CDR3 DNA follows: TGTGCCATCAGTGATCCATGGGCGGGGATCTACGAGCAGTACTTC.

The J gene is TRBJ2-2, the V gene TRBV6-6; no clear D gene. V lost 5 bases and J lost 1, with 11 bases in between. From germline, CDR1 is MNHNY and CDR2 SVGAGI (reference sequence). This CDR3 is built from 15 residues. CDR3 in amino acids: CASSEFPRNTGELFF. As DNA, the CDR3 is TGTGCCAGCAGTGAATTCCCCAGGAACACCGGGGAGCTGTTTTTT.

This clonotype was observed at least ten times. The chain is built from TRBV19 and TRBJ1-3, with no clear D. In germline, CDR1 is LNHDA, CDR2 SQIVND (reference sequence). The CDR3 has 14 amino acids. The V and J ends lost 7 bases and 0 bases respectively, with 10 bases between them. CDR3 amino acids: CASKWIHSGNTIYF. CDR3 nucleotides: TGTGCCAGTAAGTGGATACACTCTGGAAACACCATATATTTT.

This clonotype was seen just once. The chain is built from TRBV24-1 and TRBJ2-6; D is unclear. The CDR3 covers 15 residues. V was trimmed by 1 base and J by 0 bases, leaving 3 bases between them. The germline V gene encodes CDR1 KGHDR and CDR2 SFDVKD. The CDR3 protein is CATSDFHSGANVLTF. Written as DNA, the CDR3 is TGTGCCACCAGTGATTTCCACTCTGGGGCCAACGTCCTGACTTTC.

V gene TRBV28 combines with J gene TRBJ1-1, with D hard to call. Germline V CDR1 and CDR2: MDHEN, SYDVKM. The V gene lost 8 bases and the J gene lost 1 base, with 8 bases spanning the gap. This CDR3 is built from 12 residues. The CDR3 sequence: CASRKKNTEAFF. The CDR3, as DNA: TGTGCCAGCCGGAAAAAGAACACTGAAGCTTTCTTT.